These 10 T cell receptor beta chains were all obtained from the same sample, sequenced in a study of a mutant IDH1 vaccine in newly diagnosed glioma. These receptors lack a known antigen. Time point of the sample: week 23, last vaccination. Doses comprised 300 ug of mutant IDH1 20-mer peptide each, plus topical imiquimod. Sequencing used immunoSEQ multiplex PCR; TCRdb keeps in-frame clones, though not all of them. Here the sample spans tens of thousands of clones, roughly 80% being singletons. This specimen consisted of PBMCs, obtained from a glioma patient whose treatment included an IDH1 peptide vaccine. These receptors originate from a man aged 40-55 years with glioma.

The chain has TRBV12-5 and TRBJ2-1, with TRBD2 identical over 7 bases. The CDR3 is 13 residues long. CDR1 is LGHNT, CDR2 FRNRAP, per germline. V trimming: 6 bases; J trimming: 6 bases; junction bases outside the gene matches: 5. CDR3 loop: CASGRAGVNEQFF. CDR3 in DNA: TGTGCTAGTGGACGGGCGGGGGTCAATGAGCAGTTCTTC.

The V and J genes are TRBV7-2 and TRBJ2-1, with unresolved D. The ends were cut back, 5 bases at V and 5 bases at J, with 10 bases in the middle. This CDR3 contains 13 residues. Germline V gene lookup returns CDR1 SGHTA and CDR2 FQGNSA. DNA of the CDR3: TGTGCCAGCAGCCTTACAAGCAACAATGAGCAGTTCTTC. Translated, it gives CASSLTSNNEQFF.

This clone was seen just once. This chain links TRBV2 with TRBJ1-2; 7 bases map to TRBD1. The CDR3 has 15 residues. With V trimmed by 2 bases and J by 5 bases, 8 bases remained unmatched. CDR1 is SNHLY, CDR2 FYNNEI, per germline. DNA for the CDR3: TGTGCCAGCAGTGAAACACTCGGGACAGTATATGGCTACACCTTC. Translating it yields CASSETLGTVYGYTF.

CDR3 loop: CASSQEWGLGEQFF. As DNA, the CDR3 is TGCGCCAGCAGCCAAGAATGGGGGCTGGGTGAGCAGTTCTTC. The rearrangement links TRBV4-1 to TRBJ2-1, with D perhaps matching TRBD1 (6 bases). This CDR3 has 14 residues. V was cut by 0 bases and J by 9 bases, with 12 bases left in between. The germline V gene has CDR1 MGHRA and CDR2 YSYEKL.

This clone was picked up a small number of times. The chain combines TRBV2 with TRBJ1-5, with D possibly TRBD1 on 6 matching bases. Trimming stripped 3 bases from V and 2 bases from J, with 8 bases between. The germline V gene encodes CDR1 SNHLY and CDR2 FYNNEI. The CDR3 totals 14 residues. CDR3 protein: CASSDRGGNQPQHF. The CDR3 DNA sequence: TGTGCCAGCAGTGACAGGGGCGGCAATCAGCCCCAGCATTTT.

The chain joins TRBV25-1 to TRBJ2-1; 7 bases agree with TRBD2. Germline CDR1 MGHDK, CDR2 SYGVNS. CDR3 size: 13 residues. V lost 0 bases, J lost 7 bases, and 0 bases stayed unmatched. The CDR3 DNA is TGTGCCAGCAGTGAATACGGGGGGAATGAGCAGTTCTTC. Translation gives CASSEYGGNEQFF. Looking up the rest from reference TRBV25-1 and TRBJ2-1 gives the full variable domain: EADIYQTPRYLVIGTGKKITLECSQTMGHDKMYWYQQDPGMELHLIHYSYGVNSTEKGDLSSESTVSRIRTEHFPLTLESARPSHTSQYLCASSEYGGNEQFFGPGTRLTVL.

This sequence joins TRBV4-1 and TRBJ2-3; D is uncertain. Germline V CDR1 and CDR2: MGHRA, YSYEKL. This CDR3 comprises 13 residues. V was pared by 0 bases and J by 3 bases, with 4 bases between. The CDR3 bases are TGCGCCAGCAGCCAAGAGGCAACAGATACGCAGTATTTT. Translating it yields CASSQEATDTQYF.

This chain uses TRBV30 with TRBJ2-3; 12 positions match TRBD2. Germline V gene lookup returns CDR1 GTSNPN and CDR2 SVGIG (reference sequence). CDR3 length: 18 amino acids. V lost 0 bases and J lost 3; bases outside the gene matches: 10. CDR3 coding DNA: TGTGCCTGGAGTGTCGGAGCCGGACTAGCGGGGATTACAGATACGCAGTATTTT. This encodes CAWSVGAGLAGITDTQYF.

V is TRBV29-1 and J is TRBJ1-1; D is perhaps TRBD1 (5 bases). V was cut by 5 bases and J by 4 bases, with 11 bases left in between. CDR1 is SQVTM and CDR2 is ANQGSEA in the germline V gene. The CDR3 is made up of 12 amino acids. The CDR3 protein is CSVRQGFTEAFF. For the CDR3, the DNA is TGCAGCGTTCGTCAGGGTTTCACTGAAGCTTTCTTT.

The DNA of the CDR3 is TGCGCCAGCACCGACAGTTCCTACGAGCAGTACTTC. Its translation: CASTDSSYEQYF. The chain carries TRBV5-1 and TRBJ2-7; the D gene is possibly TRBD1 (5 bases). CDR3 size: 12 residues. CDR1 and CDR2 from the germline V gene are SGHRS and YFSETQ. Deletions cut 6 bases from V and 1 base from J, with 8 bases between. The full variable domain, in which reference TRBV5-1 and TRBJ2-7 provide the parts outside the CDR3, is KAGVTQTPRYLIKTRGQQVTLSCSPISGHRSVSWYQQTPGQGLQFLFEYFSETQRNKGNFPGRFSGRQFSNSRSEMNVSTLELGDSALYLCASTDSSYEQYFGPGTRLTVT.